This record concerns one TCR beta chain sequence. The antigen remains undetermined. Vbeta (60) and Jbeta (13) primers were used in the PCR. Measured with immunoSEQ multiplex PCR; TCRdb has only the in-frame clones, and not every one. The sample holds about 120,000 clones, about three quarters seen once. This record comes from a study of cytomegalovirus exposure and HLA in healthy donors. Study-wide findings and caveats: TRBV6-2, TRBV6-3 and other indistinguishable V segments were excluded. Analysis performed later showed TCR beta chains linked to HLA being more clonally expanded than equally common others. At a 0.05 false discovery rate, a later analysis found 16,951 TCR beta sequences to be associated with HLA alleles. Later work found most CMV-associated TCR beta chains apparently HLA-restricted.

The CDR3 totals 14 residues. V gave up 1 base and J gave up 0 bases, with 6 bases separating them. Germline V gene sequence: CDR1 SGHRS, CDR2 YFSETQ. Sequenced: PBMCs. The genes are TRBV5-1 and TRBJ2-3; no clear D gene. The clonotype was recovered from a woman aged 40 to 49 in good health and CMV-seronegative. In nucleotides, the CDR3 is TGCGCCAGCAGCTTGCAGCGAAGCACAGATACGCAGTATTTT. Amino acid sequence: CASSLQRSTDTQYF.